This T cell receptor beta chain stems from a study of identical twins. Overall study results and limits: Twin-shared out-of-frame alpha sequences showed excess low generation probability. Excess sharing by twins proved weaker in beta out-of-frame sequences.

Healthy Caucasians alone served as donors. This clonotype was counted only a few times. The antigen is not known. Each cDNA held unique molecular identifiers, and template switching gave it a universal primer site. MiXCR was run by TCRdb on the 5' RACE reads, yielding one entry per CDR3 protein. The sample shows around 1.7 million distinct CDR3 sequences, under 35% of them seen only once. J gave up 4 bases and V 4 bases, and 10 bases lay outside the gene matches. The CDR3 loop spans 15 amino acids. Per germline, CDR1 SGHRS and CDR2 YFSETQ. The J gene is TRBJ2-5, the V gene TRBV5-1; 7 bases line up with TRBD2. Sample: cord blood. The receptor comes from a newborn girl in good health. For the CDR3, the DNA is TGCGCCAGCAGCCTCAGGGCGGGAGAGGGAGAGACCCAGTACTTC. Encoded protein: CASSLRAGEGETQYF.